This T cell receptor (beta chain) emerged from a study of T cells in Graves' hyperthyroidism and ophthalmopathy. Study results and limitations: The majority of expanded thyroid clonotypes above 0.001 also appeared in blood.

Ten or more counts support this clonotype. Its antigen is unknown. Amplification of TCR beta CDR3 regions used RNA as the template. First-round RT-PCR of the TCR CDR3 relied on the HTBI primer set. One entry per CDR3 protein, called by TCRdb with MiXCR from the multiplex PCR reads. The table has around 620,000 distinct CDR3 sequences, roughly 15% seen once. This CDR3 region has 16 residues. Germline V gene lookup returns CDR1 KGHDR and CDR2 SFDVKD. J gave up 10 bases and V 3 bases, and 14 bases lay outside the gene matches. When ophthalmopathy did not progress within 18 months, Graves' hyperthyroidism was considered stable.

This chain joins TRBV24-1 and TRBJ1-1, with TRBD1 identical over 9 bases. This receptor was obtained from a woman aged 30 to 39 with Graves' hyperthyroidism. Sample: blood. This CDR3 is CATSDRGTGTGLGAFF. The CDR3 nucleotides are TGTGCCACCAGTGATCGCGGTACCGGGACAGGGCTTGGAGCTTTCTTT.